Below, one T cell receptor (beta chain) is given with its context. V gave up 5 bases and J gave up 8 bases; unmatched junction bases: 13. This CDR3 comprises 16 residues. The germline CDR1 and CDR2 sequences are SGHKS and YYEKEE (reference sequence). The sample is drawn from a study of blood T cell repertoires in COVID-19. Overall study context: Sample material is recorded as cDNA or gDNA derived from T cells, B-cell-depleted T cells, or PBMCs.

Method: immunoSEQ multiplex PCR; TCRdb's copy keeps in-frame clones and lacks some. The sample includes over 250,000 clones, roughly 86% of them seen just once. Participant reports of clinical history set cohort assignment. The rearrangement joins TRBV5-5 to TRBJ1-3; TRBD1 agrees at 10 bases. The specimen was PBMCs or T cells enriched from blood (not recorded which). The TCR originated in a woman aged 25 to 39 who had recovered from COVID-19. The CDR3, as DNA: TGTGCCAGCAGTCCGGGACGGACAGGGGGAGAAGACACCATATATTTT. Translated: CASSPGRTGGEDTIYF.